One sample yielded the 9 T cell receptor beta chains listed below, sequenced in a study of long-term antiretroviral therapy in people with HIV. At the survey level, the v3.0 immunoSEQ assay was run. Measured with immunoSEQ multiplex PCR; TCRdb has only the in-frame clones, and not every one. The data hold roughly 17,000 clones, with approximately 95% observed a single time. The specimen comprised unsorted PBMCs, sampled 10 to 12 years after starting antiretroviral therapy. The source of these receptors is a man aged 25-45 years with HIV.

The chain recombines TRBV6-1 with TRBJ2-7, with a weak D call TRBD1 (6 bases). Looked up from germline, CDR1 is MNHNS and CDR2 is SASEGT. The CDR3 loop spans 15 amino acids. Trimming pared 7 bases from V and 1 base from J, leaving 17 bases between. CDR3 coding DNA: TGTGCCAGCAACTTCAGGGCAGGGGATTCCTACGAGCAGTACTTC. Its protein is CASNFRAGDSYEQYF.

The V and J genes are TRBV7-9 and TRBJ1-5; D is undetermined. The CDR3 is 14 residues long. The V gene lost 4 bases and the J gene lost 4 bases, with 11 bases spanning the gap. Per the germline V gene, CDR1 is SEHNR and CDR2 is FQNEAQ (reference sequence). CDR3 nucleotides: TGTGCCAGCAGCTCAGGACCTGGGAATCAGCCCCAGCATTTT. The encoded protein is CASSSGPGNQPQHF.

The gene calls are TRBV29-1 and TRBJ2-1; no definite D call. The CDR3 covers 11 residues. CDR1 and CDR2 (germline): SQVTM, ANQGSEA. V lost 4 bases, J lost 8 bases, and 9 bases lay in between. Here the CDR3 reads CSVGPRDEQFF. CDR3 nucleotide sequence: TGCAGCGTTGGGCCTCGGGATGAGCAGTTCTTC.

J is TRBJ2-3 and V is TRBV9; 7 nucleotides match TRBD1. V was pared by 4 bases and J by 5 bases, with 10 bases of the junction left unmatched. From germline, CDR1 is SGDLS and CDR2 YYNGEE. The CDR3 is 15 amino acids. Here the CDR3 DNA reads TGTGCCAGCAGCTTGAGACAGGGTGGGGAAGATACGCAGTATTTT. Translated, it gives CASSLRQGGEDTQYF.

This chain joins TRBV5-1 and TRBJ2-1; TRBD2 agrees at 15 bases. V was clipped by 4 bases and J by 5 bases; unmatched bases: 7. The germline V gene has CDR1 SGHRS and CDR2 YFSETQ. CDR3 size: 17 residues. Here the CDR3 reads CASSARTSGGADNEQFF. The CDR3 DNA sequence: TGCGCCAGCAGCGCGCGGACTAGCGGGGGGGCAGACAATGAGCAGTTCTTC.

This chain uses TRBV10-3 with TRBJ1-2; D is perhaps TRBD1 (6 bases). Trimming stripped 0 bases from V and 4 bases from J, with 15 bases between. There are 16 residues in the CDR3. Germline loops: CDR1 ENHRY, CDR2 SYGVKD. The DNA for the CDR3 is TGTGCCATCAGTGAGTCGATAGGAGGACAGCCCTATGGCTACACCTTC. It codes for CAISESIGGQPYGYTF.

This chain uses TRBV6-5 with TRBJ2-1; TRBD2 agrees at 12 bases. The germline CDR1 and CDR2 sequences are MNHEY and SVGAGI. The length of the CDR3 is 14 residues. V gave up 7 bases and J gave up 5 bases; unmatched junction bases: 3. The CDR3 DNA is TGTGCCAGCAAAAGACTAGCGGGGGACAATGAGCAGTTCTTC. This sequence encodes CASKRLAGDNEQFF.

The chain couples TRBV5-1 to TRBJ1-1, with D hard to call. Per germline, CDR1 SGHRS and CDR2 YFSETQ. The CDR3 sequence is 17 residues long. V was trimmed by 1 base and J by 3 bases, leaving 19 bases between them. This chain's CDR3 is CASSLTGRGAKDTEAFF. DNA for the CDR3: TGCGCCAGCAGCTTGACTGGGAGAGGAGCTAAGGACACTGAAGCTTTCTTT.

V usage is TRBV6-1 and J usage is TRBJ1-6, with D possibly TRBD1 on 6 matching bases. The CDR3 totals 15 residues. The V gene lost 4 bases and the J gene lost 10 bases, with 17 bases spanning the gap. Germline V gene lookup returns CDR1 MNHNS and CDR2 SASEGT. The CDR3 DNA reads TGTGCCAGCAGTGCCGCAGGGGAACTTAGATCACCCCTCCACTTT. Translating it yields CASSAAGELRSPLHF.